These 18 T cell receptor beta chains share one sample of origin, sequenced in a study of T cells in localized non-small cell lung cancer. Assay: immunoSEQ multiplex PCR; the TCRdb copy retains only in-frame clones and omits some. The repertoire holds 70,000 to 80,000 clones, with roughly 91% as singletons. Sequenced here: peripheral blood, sampled before any cancer treatment. The receptors here all came from a woman aged 35 to 75 with stage I squamous cell lung carcinoma.

The chain couples TRBV30 to TRBJ2-7; the D is unclear. Germline lookup yields CDR1 GTSNPN and CDR2 SVGIG (reference sequence). The CDR3 is made up of 11 amino acids. Trimming took off 0 bases at V and 6 bases at J, with 6 bases between the two ends. The CDR3, as DNA: TGTGCCTGGAGTGTTACGGGCGAGCAGTACTTC. It codes for CAWSVTGEQYF.

This chain connects TRBV5-1 to TRBJ2-3; a possible D gene is TRBD2 (5 bases). Trimming stripped 0 bases from V and 7 bases from J, with 18 bases between. The length of the CDR3 is 16 residues. Germline assignment: CDR1 SGHRS and CDR2 YFSETQ. As DNA, the CDR3 is TGCGCCAGCAGCTTGGGAAAGGACTCCCCCCGGAATACGCAGTATTTT. Translated, it gives CASSLGKDSPRNTQYF.

The gene calls are TRBV7-2 and TRBJ1-1, with TRBD1 as a possible D gene (5 bases). The length of the CDR3 is 12 residues. The V gene's germline CDR1 is SGHTA and CDR2 FQGNSA. With 4 bases removed from V and 11 bases from J, the gap between germline ends came to 14 bases. The CDR3 sequence is CASSSQGSGAFF. CDR3 sequence (DNA): TGTGCCAGCAGCTCCCAGGGCAGTGGGGCTTTCTTT.

A few counts support this clone. This rearrangement joins TRBV19 to TRBJ2-2, with 11 bases lining up with TRBD1. CDR3 size: 16 residues. Per germline, CDR1 LNHDA and CDR2 SQIVND (reference sequence). V gave up 5 bases and J gave up 4 bases; unmatched junction bases: 6. The CDR3 DNA follows: TGTGCCAGTAGTTTCGGACAGGGGGCTGGCACCGGGGAGCTGTTTTTT. Its translation is CASSFGQGAGTGELFF.

For the CDR3, the DNA is TGTGCCAGCAGCTCTTCAGGGATTCTCGAGCAGTACTTC. Residues: CASSSSGILEQYF. This rearrangement joins TRBV7-2 to TRBJ2-7, with a weak D call TRBD1 (5 bases). Between the trimmed V and J ends, which lost 4 bases and 6 bases, there was a span of 13 bases. The CDR3 consists of 13 residues. CDR1 is SGHTA, CDR2 FQGNSA, per germline.

The chain recombines TRBV6-5 with TRBJ1-4; D not certain. Germline assignment: CDR1 MNHEY and CDR2 SVGAGI. V was shortened by 2 bases and J by 8 bases, with 9 bases between the two germline ends. This CDR3 region has 13 residues. The CDR3, as DNA: TGTGCCAGCAGTTACAACGGGAGAGAAAAACTGTTTTTT. Residues: CASSYNGREKLFF.

By sample share, this clone is medium-sized (0.01 to 0.1%). The chain recombines TRBV9 with TRBJ2-5; 9 bases are a match to TRBD2. V was clipped by 3 bases and J by 5 bases; unmatched bases: 8. Looked up from germline, CDR1 is SGDLS and CDR2 is YYNGEE. The CDR3 covers 15 residues. CDR3: CASSDPRRGGETQYF. For the CDR3, the DNA is TGTGCCAGCAGCGACCCGAGGCGGGGGGGTGAGACCCAGTACTTC.

V usage is TRBV5-1 and J usage is TRBJ1-3; D gene uncertain. Germline values: CDR1 SGHRS, CDR2 YFSETQ. The CDR3 is 12 residues long. V was shortened by 3 bases and J by 4 bases, with 5 bases between the two germline ends. The CDR3 nucleotides are TGCGCCAGCAGCTCGGAGGGAAACACCATATATTTT. Translated, it gives CASSSEGNTIYF.

This chain uses TRBV5-1 with TRBJ2-3, with TRBD2 matching over 15 bases. V was pared by 3 bases and J by 6 bases, with 5 bases of the junction left unmatched. This CDR3 has 16 amino acids. Germline V gene lookup returns CDR1 SGHRS and CDR2 YFSETQ. CDR3 sequence reads: CASSSRGTSGGDTQYF. The CDR3 DNA reads as TGCGCCAGCAGCTCCCGCGGGACTAGCGGGGGGGATACGCAGTATTTT.

This clone was recorded once. V usage is TRBV7-9 and J usage is TRBJ2-2; no clear D gene. V lost 3 bases and J lost 3, with 5 bases in between. Per the germline V gene, CDR1 is SEHNR and CDR2 is FQNEAQ (reference sequence). The CDR3 totals 13 residues. CDR3 residues: CASSFSHTGELFF. In DNA, the CDR3 is TGTGCCAGCAGCTTTAGTCACACCGGGGAGCTGTTTTTT.

This clone has only one observation. The genes are TRBV5-6 and TRBJ1-2, with D perhaps matching TRBD1 (5 bases). Looked up from germline, CDR1 is SGHDT and CDR2 is YYEEEE. The CDR3 extends over 13 amino acids. Trimming took off 4 bases at V and 4 bases at J, with 11 bases between the two ends. CDR3 protein: CASSPGPVYGYTF. The CDR3 DNA reads as TGTGCCAGCAGCCCGGGACCGGTCTATGGCTACACCTTC. Using reference TRBV5-6 and TRBJ1-2 for the parts outside the CDR3, the full variable domain is DAGVTQSPTHLIKTRGQQVTLRCSPKSGHDTVSWYQQALGQGPQFIFQYYEEEERQRGNFPDRFSGHQFPNYSSELNVNALLLGDSALYLCASSPGPVYGYTFGSGTRLTVV.

The chain employs TRBV6-1 and TRBJ2-5; 8 nucleotides line up with TRBD1. This CDR3 is built from 14 residues. CDR1 MNHNS and CDR2 SASEGT come from the germline V gene. The junction had 2 bases not matched to a gene; V was cut back by 3 bases and J by 2 bases. CDR3 sequence reads: CASSDTGGQETQYF. CDR3 nucleotides: TGTGCCAGCAGTGATACAGGGGGGCAAGAGACCCAGTACTTC.

This clone was recorded only once. The chain has TRBV19 and TRBJ2-1; no clear D gene. Germline values: CDR1 LNHDA, CDR2 SQIVND (reference sequence). The V and J ends lost 1 base and 0 bases respectively, with 10 bases between them. The CDR3 runs 16 residues. The CDR3 region is CASSIVSTRSYNEQFF. In nucleotides, the CDR3 is TGTGCCAGTAGTATAGTGTCCACCCGCTCCTACAATGAGCAGTTCTTC.

The rearrangement joins TRBV5-4 to TRBJ2-5; D perhaps matches TRBD1 (5 bases). The germline V and J ends were trimmed by 5 bases and 2 bases, with 16 bases remaining between them. Germline V CDR1 and CDR2: SGHNT, YYREEE (reference sequence). The CDR3 is made up of 15 amino acids. This CDR3 is CASSQGPRNQETQYF. For the CDR3, the DNA is TGTGCCAGCAGTCAGGGCCCTAGGAATCAAGAGACCCAGTACTTC.

The CDR3: CASSRSFYNEQFF. The DNA for the CDR3 is TGTGCCAGTAGTCGGAGTTTCTACAATGAGCAGTTCTTC. This sequence joins TRBV19 and TRBJ2-1, with unresolved D. This CDR3 contains 13 residues. The germline V and J ends were trimmed by 5 bases and 3 bases, with 8 bases remaining between them. Germline CDR1 is LNHDA and CDR2 is SQIVND (reference sequence).

The genes are TRBV6-6 and TRBJ1-2; D unclear. Germline V gives CDR1 MNHNY, CDR2 SVGAGI (reference sequence). V lost 6 bases, J lost 5 bases, and 16 bases lay in between. This CDR3 is 14 amino acids long. CDR3 coding DNA: TGTGCCAGCAGAGATCCCTCCTCTGGGTATGGCTACACCTTC. It yields the protein CASRDPSSGYGYTF.

This clone has only one observation. The chain combines TRBV5-8 with TRBJ2-7, with D tentatively TRBD1 (6 bases). The CDR3 has 12 residues. V was shortened by 2 bases and J by 6 bases, with 9 bases between the two germline ends. Germline V gives CDR1 SGHTS, CDR2 YDEGEE. CDR3 loop: CASSFGRGEQYF. In nucleotides, the CDR3 is TGTGCCAGCAGCTTCGGCAGGGGCGAGCAGTACTTC. Drawing the rest from reference TRBV5-8 and TRBJ2-7, the complete variable domain is EAGVTQSPTHLIKTRGQQATLRCSPISGHTSVYWYQQALGLGLQFLLWYDEGEERNRGNFPPRFSGRQFPNYSSELNVNALELEDSALYLCASSFGRGEQYFGPGTRLTVT.

This clone was observed a single time. V gene TRBV5-6 combines with J gene TRBJ1-6; 7 bases line up with TRBD1. The CDR3 sequence is 16 residues long. CDR1 SGHDT and CDR2 YYEEEE come from the germline V gene. V lost 3 bases, J lost 8 bases, and 11 bases stayed unmatched. The CDR3, as DNA: TGTGCCAGCAGCTCCAAGGGGGACAGATCGTATTCACCCCTCCACTTT. Translation: CASSSKGDRSYSPLHF.